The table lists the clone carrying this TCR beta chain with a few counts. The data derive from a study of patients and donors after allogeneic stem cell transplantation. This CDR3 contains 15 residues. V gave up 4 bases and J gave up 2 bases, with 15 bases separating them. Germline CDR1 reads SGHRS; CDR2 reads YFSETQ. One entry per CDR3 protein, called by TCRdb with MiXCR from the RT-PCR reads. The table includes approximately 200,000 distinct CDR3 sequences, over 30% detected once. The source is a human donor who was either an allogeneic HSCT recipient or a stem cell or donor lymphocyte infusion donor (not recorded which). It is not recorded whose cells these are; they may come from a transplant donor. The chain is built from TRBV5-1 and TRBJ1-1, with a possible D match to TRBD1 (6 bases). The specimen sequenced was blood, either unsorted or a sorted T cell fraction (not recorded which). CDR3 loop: CASSRAPGANTEAFF. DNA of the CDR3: TGCGCCAGCAGCAGGGCCCCGGGGGCTAACACTGAAGCTTTCTTT.